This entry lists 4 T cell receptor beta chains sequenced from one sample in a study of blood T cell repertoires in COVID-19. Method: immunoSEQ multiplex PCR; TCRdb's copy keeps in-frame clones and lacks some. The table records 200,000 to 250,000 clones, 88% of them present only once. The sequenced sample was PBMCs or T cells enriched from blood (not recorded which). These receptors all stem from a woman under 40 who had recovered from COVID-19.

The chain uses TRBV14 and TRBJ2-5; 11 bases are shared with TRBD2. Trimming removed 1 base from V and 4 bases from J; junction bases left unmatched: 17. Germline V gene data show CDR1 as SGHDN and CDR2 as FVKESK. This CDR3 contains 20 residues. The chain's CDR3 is CASSQGGKTSGVKGGETQYF. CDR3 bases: TGTGCCAGCAGCCAAGGAGGAAAGACTAGCGGGGTGAAAGGGGGAGAGACCCAGTACTTC. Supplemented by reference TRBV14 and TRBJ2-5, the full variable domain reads EAGVTQFPSHSVIEKGQTVTLRCDPISGHDNLYWYRRVMGKEIKFLLHFVKESKQDESGMPNNRFLAERTGGTYSTLKVQPAELEDSGVYFCASSQGGKTSGVKGGETQYFGPGTRLLVL.

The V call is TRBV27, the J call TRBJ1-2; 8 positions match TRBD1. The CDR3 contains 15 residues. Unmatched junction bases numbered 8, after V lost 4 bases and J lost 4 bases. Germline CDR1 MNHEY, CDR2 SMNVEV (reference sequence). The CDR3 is CASSSRTGRLYGYTF. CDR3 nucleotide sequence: TGTGCCAGCAGTTCCAGGACAGGGCGGCTCTATGGCTACACCTTC.

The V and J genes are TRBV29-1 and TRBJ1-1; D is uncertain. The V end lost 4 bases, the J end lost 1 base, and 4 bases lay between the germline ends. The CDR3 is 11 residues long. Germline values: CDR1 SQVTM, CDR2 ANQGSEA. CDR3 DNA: TGCAGCGTTGGGGCGAACACTGAAGCTTTCTTT. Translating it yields CSVGANTEAFF. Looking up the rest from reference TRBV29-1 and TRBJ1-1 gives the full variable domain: SAVISQKPSRDICQRGTSLTIQCQVDSQVTMMFWYRQQPGQSLTLIATANQGSEATYESGFVIDKFPISRPNLTFSTLTVSNMSPEDSSIYLCSVGANTEAFFGQGTRLTVV.

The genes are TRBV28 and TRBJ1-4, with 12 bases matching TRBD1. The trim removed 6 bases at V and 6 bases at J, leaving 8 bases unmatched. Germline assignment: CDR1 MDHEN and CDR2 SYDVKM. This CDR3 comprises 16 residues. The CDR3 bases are TGTGCCAGCAGCCTAGGGGGGACAGGGGGCTATGAAAAACTGTTTTTT. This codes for CASSLGGTGGYEKLFF.